The 22 T cell receptor beta chains below all came from one sample that was sequenced in a study of somatic mutations in cytotoxic T cells in rheumatoid arthritis. Assay: immunoSEQ multiplex PCR; the TCRdb copy retains only in-frame clones and omits some. Among around 19,000 clones listed, roughly 87% were seen once. The sample comprised CD8+ T cells sorted from blood. The origin of the receptors is an adult with rheumatoid arthritis.

The chain links TRBV13 to TRBJ1-1; no reliable D call. The V end lost 6 bases, the J end lost 2 bases, and 13 bases lay between the germline ends. The V gene's germline CDR1 is PRHDT and CDR2 FYEKMQ (reference sequence). This CDR3 has 14 residues. As DNA, the CDR3 is TGTGCCAGCAGTCGCGGCCCGGGTAACACTGAAGCTTTCTTT. It encodes CASSRGPGNTEAFF.

The chain is built from TRBV11-2 and TRBJ2-1; D could derive from TRBD1 or TRBD2 (5 bases each). This CDR3 is built from 18 residues. Looked up from germline, CDR1 is SGHAT and CDR2 is FQNNGV. V was clipped by 1 base and J by 3 bases, with 19 bases between them. CDR3 region: CASSLAPPGARIYNEQFF. As DNA, the CDR3 is TGTGCCAGCAGCTTAGCACCCCCCGGGGCGAGGATCTACAATGAGCAGTTCTTC.

The chain has TRBV10-3 and TRBJ2-3; 13 bases map to TRBD2. This CDR3 comprises 16 residues. V shed 3 bases, J shed 4 bases, and the junction held 4 bases outside the gene matches. Germline V gene sequence: CDR1 ENHRY, CDR2 SYGVKD. Written as DNA, the CDR3 is TGTGCCATCAGTGAACTAGCGGGGGGGCGAGCAGATACGCAGTATTTT. This translates into CAISELAGGRADTQYF.

This clone was seen only a few times. J is TRBJ1-1 and V is TRBV7-9; no reliable D call. Trimming cost V 2 bases and J 5 bases, with 6 bases left between them. The CDR3 spans 12 residues. Germline values: CDR1 SEHNR, CDR2 FQNEAQ (reference sequence). The CDR3 sequence: CASSLQVTEAFF. The CDR3 coding sequence is TGTGCCAGCAGCTTACAGGTAACTGAAGCTTTCTTT.

The chain employs TRBV7-2 and TRBJ2-3; 14 bases are a match to TRBD2. V shed 7 bases and J 6 bases; nucleotides not matched to a gene: 6. CDR1 SGHTA and CDR2 FQGNSA come from the germline V gene. The CDR3 has 15 amino acids. CDR3 region: CASMGLAGARDTQYF. The CDR3, as DNA: TGTGCCAGCATGGGACTAGCGGGGGCGCGTGATACGCAGTATTTT.

The chain has TRBV4-1 and TRBJ1-1, with D tentatively TRBD1 (6 bases). In germline, CDR1 is MGHRA, CDR2 YSYEKL. The CDR3 loop spans 17 amino acids. V gave up 1 base and J gave up 3 bases, with 18 bases separating them. The CDR3 region is CASSQGIGTGRDTEAFF. The CDR3 DNA follows: TGCGCCAGCAGCCAAGGGATAGGAACAGGGAGGGACACTGAAGCTTTCTTT.

The V and J genes are TRBV10-2 and TRBJ2-7; TRBD2 matches 16 bases. The V and J ends lost 3 bases and 7 bases, in that order; junction bases with no gene match: 12. The germline CDR1 and CDR2 sequences are WSHSY and SAAADI. The CDR3 consists of 18 residues. Written as DNA, the CDR3 is TGCGCCAGCAGTGATGGGACTAGCGGGGGGGACGTTCTGGGAGAGCAGTACTTC. Its protein is CASSDGTSGGDVLGEQYF.

CDR3 in DNA: TGTGCCAGCAGCTTAGACAGTACCCCTCTTGGCTACACCTTC. Protein: CASSLDSTPLGYTF. V gene TRBV7-8 combines with J gene TRBJ1-2; D gene ambiguous. V lost 1 base and J lost 7, with 13 bases in between. This CDR3 region has 14 residues. Per germline, CDR1 SGHVS and CDR2 FQNEAQ.

This clone was counted only a few times. The rearrangement joins TRBV6-4 to TRBJ2-2; 7 positions match TRBD1. CDR1 is MRHNA and CDR2 is SNTAGT in the germline V gene. The CDR3 has 14 amino acids. Trimming took 5 bases from V and 3 from J; bases not matched to a gene: 3. The CDR3 sequence: CASSPQGDTGELFF. In DNA, the CDR3 is TGTGCCAGCAGTCCTCAGGGGGACACCGGGGAGCTGTTTTTT.

The chain is built from TRBV27 and TRBJ2-3, with D maybe TRBD2 (6 bases). V was clipped by 3 bases and J by 6 bases, with 10 bases between them. This CDR3 comprises 13 residues. The germline gives CDR1 MNHEY, CDR2 SMNVEV (reference sequence). The CDR3 region is CASSFGTADTQYF. DNA for the CDR3: TGTGCCAGCAGTTTCGGGACTGCTGATACGCAGTATTTT.

The chain uses TRBV10-3 and TRBJ1-5, with D unresolved. Per germline, CDR1 ENHRY and CDR2 SYGVKD. The V end was cut by 3 bases, the J end by 3 bases, with 6 bases between. CDR3 length equals 13 residues. CDR3 nucleotides: TGTGCCATCAGTGACGGATTCAATCAGCCCCAGCATTTT. Protein sequence: CAISDGFNQPQHF.

V gene TRBV19 combines with J gene TRBJ1-5; D unclear. Germline lookup yields CDR1 LNHDA and CDR2 SQIVND (reference sequence). CDR3 length equals 15 residues. Trimming took off 3 bases at V and 5 bases at J, with 14 bases between the two ends. CDR3 in amino acids: CASSMTGRYDQPQHF. In DNA, the CDR3 is TGTGCCAGTAGTATGACTGGGAGATACGATCAGCCCCAGCATTTT.

The chain has TRBV30 and TRBJ1-1, with 9 bases lining up with TRBD1. CDR1 and CDR2 from the germline V gene are GTSNPN and SVGIG (reference sequence). This CDR3 has 15 amino acids. V trimming: 3 bases; J trimming: 0 bases; junction bases outside the gene matches: 5. The CDR3 nucleotides are TGTGCCTGGAGAGGACAGGGGAGGGTGAACACTGAAGCTTTCTTT. It is translated as CAWRGQGRVNTEAFF.

The V gene is TRBV4-3, the J gene TRBJ1-2; 9 bases agree with TRBD1. CDR3 length: 17 amino acids. After removal of 1 base from V and 6 bases from J, the junction contained 12 bases not matched to a gene. Germline lookup yields CDR1 LGHNA and CDR2 YSLEER. CDR3 in amino acids: CASSQGPLTGGGNGYTF. Written as DNA, the CDR3 is TGCGCCAGCAGCCAAGGCCCCCTCACAGGGGGCGGTAATGGCTACACCTTC.

The chain recombines TRBV4-1 with TRBJ2-7; D gene unclear. Between the trimmed V and J ends, which lost 0 bases and 2 bases, there was a span of 2 bases. The germline V gene encodes CDR1 MGHRA and CDR2 YSYEKL. The CDR3 runs to 12 residues. This CDR3 is CASSQDPYEQYF. The CDR3 DNA reads TGCGCCAGCAGCCAAGATCCCTACGAGCAGTACTTC.

This chain uses TRBV5-1 with TRBJ2-7, with 10 positions matching TRBD1. The ends lost 3 bases at V and 4 bases at J; junction bases unmatched: 1. The CDR3 runs 13 residues. Per germline, CDR1 SGHRS and CDR2 YFSETQ. The CDR3 loop reads CASSSDRGYEQYF. CDR3 nucleotides: TGCGCCAGCAGCTCGGACAGGGGGTACGAGCAGTACTTC.

This clone was recorded only once. The chain combines TRBV19 with TRBJ2-7; D not certain. V was trimmed by 2 bases and J by 0 bases, leaving 17 bases between them. Germline CDR1 LNHDA, CDR2 SQIVND (reference sequence). This CDR3 has 17 residues. The CDR3 DNA is TGTGCCAGTAGTATACGTTTGGTTGCGGAAATCTCCTACGAGCAGTACTTC. Its protein is CASSIRLVAEISYEQYF.

This clone turned up a few times. The V call is TRBV4-2, the J call TRBJ1-2; D ambiguous. Germline lookup yields CDR1 LGHNA and CDR2 YNFKEQ. Trimming removed 1 base from V and 6 bases from J, with 12 bases in between. CDR3 size: 14 residues. As DNA, the CDR3 is TGTGCCAGCAGCCAAGGAGAGAGCGGGCATGGCTACACCTTC. Its translation is CASSQGESGHGYTF.

The V gene is TRBV29-1, the J gene TRBJ2-7; possibly TRBD2 for D (5 bases). V lost 4 bases, J lost 0 bases, and 10 bases lay in between. This CDR3 comprises 13 residues. Germline CDR1 is SQVTM and CDR2 is ANQGSEA. CDR3 nucleotide sequence: TGCAGCGTTGCAGCGGCGAGCTCCTACGAGCAGTACTTC. Its translation is CSVAAASSYEQYF.

The chain is built from TRBV2 and TRBJ1-1; possibly TRBD1 for D (5 bases). The CDR3 spans 14 residues. Trimming pared 4 bases from V and 1 base from J, leaving 10 bases between. Germline CDR1 is SNHLY and CDR2 is FYNNEI. DNA of the CDR3: TGTGCCAGCAGTGGGGGACTGGGGAACACTGAAGCTTTCTTT. Protein product: CASSGGLGNTEAFF.

The V gene is TRBV4-1, the J gene TRBJ2-7, with 9 positions matching TRBD1. V dropped 3 bases and J dropped 6; count of bases not matched to a gene: 6. CDR3 length: 14 residues. The germline V gene encodes CDR1 MGHRA and CDR2 YSYEKL. The CDR3 here is CASSHTGTGLEQYF. In nucleotides, the CDR3 is TGCGCCAGCAGCCATACCGGGACAGGGCTCGAGCAGTACTTC.

The V and J genes are TRBV4-1 and TRBJ1-1, with D perhaps matching TRBD1 (6 bases). The CDR3 loop spans 15 amino acids. V was pared by 7 bases and J by 0 bases, with 15 bases between. The V gene's germline CDR1 is MGHRA and CDR2 YSYEKL. The CDR3 sequence is CASNDRQNMNTEAFF. The CDR3 DNA follows: TGCGCCAGCAACGACAGGCAGAACATGAACACTGAAGCTTTCTTT.